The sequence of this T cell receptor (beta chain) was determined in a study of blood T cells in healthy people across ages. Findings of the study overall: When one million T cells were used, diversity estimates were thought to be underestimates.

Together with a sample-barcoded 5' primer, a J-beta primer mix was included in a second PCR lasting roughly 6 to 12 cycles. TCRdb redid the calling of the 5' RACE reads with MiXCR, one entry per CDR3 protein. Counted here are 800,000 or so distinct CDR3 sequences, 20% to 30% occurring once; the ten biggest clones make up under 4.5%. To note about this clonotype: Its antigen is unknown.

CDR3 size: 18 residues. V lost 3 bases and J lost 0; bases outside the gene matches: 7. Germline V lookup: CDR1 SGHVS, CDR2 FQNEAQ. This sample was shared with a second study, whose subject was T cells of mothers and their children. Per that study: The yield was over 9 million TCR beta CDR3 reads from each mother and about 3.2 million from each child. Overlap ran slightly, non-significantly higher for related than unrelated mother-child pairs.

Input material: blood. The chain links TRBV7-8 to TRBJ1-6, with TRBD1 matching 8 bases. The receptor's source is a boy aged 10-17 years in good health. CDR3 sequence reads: CASSLETGVSSYNSPLHF. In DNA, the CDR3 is TGTGCCAGCAGCTTGGAGACAGGGGTTAGCTCCTATAATTCACCCCTCCACTTT.